This T cell receptor beta chain was sequenced for a study of T cell responses to AZD1222 COVID-19 vaccine (dated by TCRdb to 2020 to 2023). Describing the broader study: TCR sequencing covered some 240 trial participants: about 210 given two doses of AZD1222 and about 26 given two doses of MenACWY control vaccine. Trial participants were enrolled by age into 18-55, 56-69 and 70-plus year subgroups, with approximately 160, 26 and 62 TCR-sequenced participants respectively.

The paper's findings and limits, for the study overall: Reportedly, almost half of the unique spike-specific TCRs recognized epitopes lying outside the regions that are mutated in the B.1.351 and B.1.1.7 variants. Vaccine-associated CD4 TCRs spanned the whole spike protein, with dominant responses in regions 160-218 and 743-854. Conclusions about previously exposed vaccinees are limited because only a handful of AZD1222 recipients were SARS-CoV-2 seropositive at baseline. No day 14 peak-response samples were available, so repertoires were characterized only after the peak T cell response. After two AZD1222 doses, both the breadth and the depth of spike-specific TCRs were significantly higher than at day 0 and than in MenACWY recipients. The 56-69-year group was small, and its depth increase did not reach significance, likely because of low power. Participants were mostly white British and included more females than males, and it was suggested by the authors that clonal diversity may have been underestimated.

According to the study, the label for this sample's time point signals: about 28 days (+/-7) after the second vaccine dose. AZD1222 recipients given second doses at about 4 weeks or at about 12 weeks were pooled, since spike-specific TCR depth and breadth were not found to differ between the two schedules. Vaccinee samples came from UK trials COV001 and COV002, including a single-blind randomized controlled phase 2/3 trial of AZD1222 (ChAdOx1 nCoV-19) in healthy adults. For TCRbeta chain sequencing, PBMC samples were collected from trial participants at day 0 and at day 28 after the second dose. Compared with germline, V lacks 3 bases and J lacks 4 bases; bases without a gene match: 6. The cysteine opens and the phenylalanine closes a CDR3 of 14 amino acids. CDR3 DNA only is kept here, 42 bases in frame from base 1. CDR1 is given as SGHRS and CDR2 as YFSETQ, both from the germline V gene. The CDR3 regions of human TCRbeta chains were analyzed by immunosequencing. Per the source publication's procedure: Repertoire TCRs were matched against a reference library of SARS-CoV-2-specific TCRs generated with the MIRA antigen-specificity platform. Breadth was defined as the fraction of unique TCRs that were SARS-CoV-2-associated. Depth was defined as the fraction of total T cells that were SARS-CoV-2-associated. Using the MIRA data, each spike-specific TCR was mapped to the spike region that the TCR reacts to and placed in a CD4 or CD8 class. Log10-transformed breadth and depth values were compared by one-way ANOVA with Sidak's multiple comparisons tests. Imported from immuneACCESS, the table was reduced by TCRdb to in-frame sequences with V and J called. These copies leave out some clones; in studies compared against another copy, an unresolved V gene accounts for under half, and the cause of the remainder is not known. V, J and clone size are those of that table, while D and trimming were read from the DNA. Within this sample are 65,000 to 100,000 clones, with almost 90% of them counted one time only. 6.9% of the sample is held by the ten biggest clonotypes.

Concerning this clone: Its antigen remains unidentified. Per-base quality was not reported, and no clone a single base away is much larger than it.

This TCR derives from an adult who received the AZD1222 COVID-19 vaccine. The chain couples TRBV5-1 to TRBJ1-1; 7 central bases correspond to TRBD1. The sequences come from peripheral blood, collected 28 days after the second AZD1222 dose. The CDR3 region has the sequence CASSSHRGGTEAFF. The DNA sequence is given as TGCGCCAGCAGCTCGCACAGGGGTGGCACTGAAGCTTTCTTT.